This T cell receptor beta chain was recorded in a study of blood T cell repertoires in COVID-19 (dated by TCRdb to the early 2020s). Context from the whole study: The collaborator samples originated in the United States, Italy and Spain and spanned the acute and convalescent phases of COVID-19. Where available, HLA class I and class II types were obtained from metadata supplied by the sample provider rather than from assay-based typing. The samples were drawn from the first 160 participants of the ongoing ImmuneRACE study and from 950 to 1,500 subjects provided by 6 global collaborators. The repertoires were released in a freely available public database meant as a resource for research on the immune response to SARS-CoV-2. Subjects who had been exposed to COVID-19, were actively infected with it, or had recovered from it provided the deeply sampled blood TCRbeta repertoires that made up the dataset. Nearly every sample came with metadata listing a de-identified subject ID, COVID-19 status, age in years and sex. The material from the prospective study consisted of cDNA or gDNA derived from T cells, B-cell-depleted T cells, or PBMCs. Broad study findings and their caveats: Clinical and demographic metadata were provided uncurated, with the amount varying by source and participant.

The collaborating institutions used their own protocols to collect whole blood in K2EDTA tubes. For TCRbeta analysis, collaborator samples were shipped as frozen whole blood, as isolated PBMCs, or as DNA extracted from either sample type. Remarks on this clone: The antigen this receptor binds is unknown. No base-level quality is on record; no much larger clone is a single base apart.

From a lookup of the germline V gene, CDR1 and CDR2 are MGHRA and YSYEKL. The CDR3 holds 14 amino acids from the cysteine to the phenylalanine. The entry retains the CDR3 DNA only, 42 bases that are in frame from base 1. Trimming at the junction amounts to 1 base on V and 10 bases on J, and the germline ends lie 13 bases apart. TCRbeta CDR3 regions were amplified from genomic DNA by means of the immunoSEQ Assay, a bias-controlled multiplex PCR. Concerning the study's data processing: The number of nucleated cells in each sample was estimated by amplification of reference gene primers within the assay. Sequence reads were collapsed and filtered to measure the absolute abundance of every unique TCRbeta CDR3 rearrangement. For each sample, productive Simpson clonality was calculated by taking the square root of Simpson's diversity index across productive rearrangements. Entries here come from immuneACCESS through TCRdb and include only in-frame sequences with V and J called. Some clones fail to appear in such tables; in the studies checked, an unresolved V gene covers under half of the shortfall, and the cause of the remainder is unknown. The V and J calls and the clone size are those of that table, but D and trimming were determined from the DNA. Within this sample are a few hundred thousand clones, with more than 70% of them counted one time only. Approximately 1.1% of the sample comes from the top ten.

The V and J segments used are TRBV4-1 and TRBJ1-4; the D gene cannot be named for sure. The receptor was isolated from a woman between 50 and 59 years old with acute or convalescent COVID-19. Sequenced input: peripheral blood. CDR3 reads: CASSQGPVGGKLFF. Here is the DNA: TGCGCCAGCAGCCAAGGCCCCGTGGGAGGAAAACTGTTTTTT.